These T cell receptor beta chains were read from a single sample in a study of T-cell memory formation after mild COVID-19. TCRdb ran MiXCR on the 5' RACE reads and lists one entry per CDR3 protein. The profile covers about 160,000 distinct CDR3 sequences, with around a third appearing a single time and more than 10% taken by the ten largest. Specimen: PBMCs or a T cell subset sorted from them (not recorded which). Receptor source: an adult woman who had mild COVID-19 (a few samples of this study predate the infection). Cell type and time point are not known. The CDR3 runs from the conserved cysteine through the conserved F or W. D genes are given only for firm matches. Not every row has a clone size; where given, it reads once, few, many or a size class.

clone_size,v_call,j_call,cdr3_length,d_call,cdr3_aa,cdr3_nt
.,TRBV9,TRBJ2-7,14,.,CASSVGTGLREQYF,TGTGCCAGCAGCGTAGGAACAGGGCTTCGGGAGCAGTACTTC
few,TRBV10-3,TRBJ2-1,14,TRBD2,CAISESAGGADQFF,TGTGCCATCAGTGAGTCTGCCGGGGGGGCCGATCAGTTCTTC
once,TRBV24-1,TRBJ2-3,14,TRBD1,CATSVRTGGDTQYF,TGTGCCACCAGTGTAAGGACAGGGGGAGATACGCAGTATTTT
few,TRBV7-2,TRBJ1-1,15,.,CASSPSTGLNTEAFF,TGTGCCAGCAGCCCGTCGACAGGACTGAACACTGAAGCTTTCTTT
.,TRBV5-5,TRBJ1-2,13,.,CASSFDINYGYTF,TGTGCCAGCAGCTTTGACATTAACTATGGCTACACCTTC
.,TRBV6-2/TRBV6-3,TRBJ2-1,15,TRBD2,CASSRLAEFYNEQFF,TGTGCCAGCAGTAGGCTAGCGGAGTTTTACAATGAGCAGTTCTTC
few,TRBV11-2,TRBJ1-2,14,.,CASSLTAGAYGYTF,TGTGCCAGCAGCTTGACGGCAGGGGCCTATGGCTACACCTTC
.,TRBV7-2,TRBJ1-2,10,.,CASSAGGYTF,TGTGCCAGCAGCGCCGGAGGCTACACCTTC
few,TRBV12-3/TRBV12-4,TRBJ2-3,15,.,CASSFIRRPPDTQYF,TGTGCCAGCAGTTTCATTCGTCGCCCTCCAGATACGCAGTATTTT
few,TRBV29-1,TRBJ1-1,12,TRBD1,CSVVVSGGPTFF,TGCAGCGTTGTTGTCTCAGGGGGCCCTACTTTCTTT
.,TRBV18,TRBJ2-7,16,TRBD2,CASSPKLARNSYEQYF,TGTGCCAGCTCACCTAAACTAGCGAGGAACTCCTACGAGCAGTACTTC
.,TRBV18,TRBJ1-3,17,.,CASSPPVGSNRGNTIYF,TGTGCCAGCTCACCACCGGTCGGAAGCAACCGAGGAAACACCATATATTTT
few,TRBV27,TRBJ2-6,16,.,CASSSREGAGANVLTF,TGTGCCAGCAGTTCTAGAGAGGGTGCTGGGGCCAACGTCCTGACTTTC
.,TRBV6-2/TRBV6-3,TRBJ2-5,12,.,CASSYFQETQYF,TGTGCCAGCAGTTATTTCCAAGAGACCCAGTACTTC
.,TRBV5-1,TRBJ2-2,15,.,CASSWGASNTGELFF,TGCGCCAGCAGTTGGGGGGCCTCGAACACCGGGGAGCTGTTTTTT
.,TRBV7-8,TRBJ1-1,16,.,CASSLSILQGAAEAFF,TGTGCCAGCAGCTTAAGTATCCTCCAGGGAGCGGCTGAAGCTTTCTTT
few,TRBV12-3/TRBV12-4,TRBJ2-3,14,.,CASKLGSSTDTQYF,TGTGCCAGCAAACTGGGTTCTAGCACAGATACGCAGTATTTT
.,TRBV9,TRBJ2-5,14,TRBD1,CASSVGGGPETQYF,TGTGCCAGCAGCGTAGGAGGGGGCCCCGAGACCCAGTACTTC
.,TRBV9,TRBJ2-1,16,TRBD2,CASSVSGGADYNEQFF,TGTGCCAGCAGCGTGAGCGGGGGGGCCGATTACAATGAGCAGTTCTTC
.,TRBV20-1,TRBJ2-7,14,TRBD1,CSATLRDSSYEQYF,TGCAGTGCTACCCTCCGGGACAGCTCCTACGAGCAGTACTTC
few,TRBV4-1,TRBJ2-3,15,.,CASSQVGVSTDTQYF,TGCGCCAGCAGCCAAGTCGGGGTGAGCACAGATACGCAGTATTTT
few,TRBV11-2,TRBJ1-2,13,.,CASSLYGGTGYTF,TGTGCCAGCAGCTTATATGGGGGGACTGGCTACACCTTC
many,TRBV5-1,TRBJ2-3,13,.,CASSLGSTDTQYF,TGTGCCAGCAGTTTAGGTAGCACAGATACGCAGTATTTT
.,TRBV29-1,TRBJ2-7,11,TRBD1,CSVGTGAEQYF,TGCAGCGTGGGGACAGGGGCCGAGCAGTACTTC
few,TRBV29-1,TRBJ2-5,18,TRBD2,CSVDLLAGAGRFTETQYF,TGCAGCGTTGATTTACTAGCGGGAGCCGGGCGTTTCACAGAGACCCAGTACTTC
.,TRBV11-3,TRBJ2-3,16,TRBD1,CASSLRDRVHGDTQYF,TGTGCCAGCAGCTTACGGGACAGGGTCCATGGAGATACGCAGTATTTT
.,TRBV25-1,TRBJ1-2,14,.,CASSFPLFVIGYTF,TGTGCCAGCAGTTTCCCGCTCTTCGTTATTGGCTACACCTTC
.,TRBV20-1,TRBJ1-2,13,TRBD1,CSANRQGDYGYTF,TGCAGTGCTAATCGACAGGGAGACTATGGCTACACCTTC
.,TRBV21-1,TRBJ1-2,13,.,CASSKNRGCGYTF,TGTGCCAGCAGCAAAAACAGGGGTTGTGGCTACACCTTC
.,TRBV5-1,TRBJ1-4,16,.,CASSPYWTATNEKLFF,TGCGCCAGCAGCCCTTACTGGACAGCGACTAATGAAAAACTGTTTTTT
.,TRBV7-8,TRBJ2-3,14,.,CASTLGGTKDTQYF,TGTGCCAGCACCCTGGGAGGAACCAAGGATACGCAGTATTTT
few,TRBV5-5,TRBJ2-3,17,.,CASSPGLMAAWADTQYF,TGTGCCAGCAGTCCCGGACTAATGGCGGCTTGGGCAGATACGCAGTATTTT
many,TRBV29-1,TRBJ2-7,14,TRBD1,CSVVTGTVTYEQYF,TGCAGCGTTGTTACCGGGACAGTCACCTACGAGCAGTACTTC
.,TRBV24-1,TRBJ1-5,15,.,CATSDSRTSNQPQHF,TGTGCCACCAGTGATTCACGGACAAGCAATCAGCCCCAGCATTTT
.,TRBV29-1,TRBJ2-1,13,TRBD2,CSMGWREGDEQFF,TGCAGCATGGGGTGGCGGGAGGGGGACGAGCAGTTCTTC
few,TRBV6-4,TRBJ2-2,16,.,CASSFTARLATGELFF,TGTGCCAGCAGCTTTACGGCCCGATTGGCCACCGGGGAGCTGTTTTTT
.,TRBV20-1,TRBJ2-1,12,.,CSARVTLNEQFF,TGCAGTGCTAGGGTGACCTTAAATGAGCAGTTCTTC
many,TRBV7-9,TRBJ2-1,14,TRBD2,CASRPGGLFDEQFF,TGTGCCAGCAGGCCGGGGGGGTTATTTGATGAGCAGTTCTTC
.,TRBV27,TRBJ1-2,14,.,CASSLSGVGYGYTF,TGTGCCAGCTCCCTTAGCGGGGTGGGCTATGGCTACACCTTC
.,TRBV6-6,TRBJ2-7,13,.,CASSYSRSGEQYF,TGTGCCAGCAGTTACTCGCGGTCGGGGGAGCAGTACTTC
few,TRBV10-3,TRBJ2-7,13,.,CATSADSRNEQYF,TGTGCCACATCGGCTGACAGTCGTAACGAGCAGTACTTC
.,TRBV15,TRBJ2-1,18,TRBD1,CATSREGLRDRVYNEQFF,TGTGCCACCAGCAGAGAGGGCCTCCGGGACAGGGTCTACAATGAGCAGTTCTTC
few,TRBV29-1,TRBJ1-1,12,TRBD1,CSASRGRAEAFF,TGCAGCGCCTCCAGGGGGAGGGCTGAAGCTTTCTTT
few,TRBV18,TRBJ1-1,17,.,CASSPLTRRGMNTEAFF,TGTGCCAGCTCACCACTTACACGCAGAGGGATGAACACTGAAGCTTTCTTT
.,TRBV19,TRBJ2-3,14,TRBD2,CASRTSGRTDTQYF,TGTGCCAGTCGGACTAGCGGGAGAACAGATACGCAGTATTTT
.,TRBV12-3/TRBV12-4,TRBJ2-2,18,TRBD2,CASSLMRLAGSSPGELFF,TGTGCCAGCAGTTTAATGAGGCTAGCGGGGAGTAGTCCCGGGGAGCTGTTTTTT
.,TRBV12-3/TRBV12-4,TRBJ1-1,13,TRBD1,CASSLDRGTEAFF,TGTGCCAGCAGTCTAGACAGGGGTACTGAAGCTTTCTTT
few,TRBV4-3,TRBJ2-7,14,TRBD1,CASSTGAGFNEQYF,TGCGCCAGCAGCACAGGGGCTGGTTTCAACGAGCAGTACTTC
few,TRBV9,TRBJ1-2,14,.,CASSVGLAAGGYTF,TGTGCCAGCAGCGTAGGATTAGCGGCGGGTGGCTACACCTTC
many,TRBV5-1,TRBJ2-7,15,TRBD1,CASSPSDRELDEQYF,TGCGCCAGCAGCCCGTCCGACAGGGAACTCGACGAGCAGTACTTC
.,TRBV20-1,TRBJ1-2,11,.,CSARPGGGYTF,TGCAGTGCTCGGCCGGGTGGAGGCTACACCTTC